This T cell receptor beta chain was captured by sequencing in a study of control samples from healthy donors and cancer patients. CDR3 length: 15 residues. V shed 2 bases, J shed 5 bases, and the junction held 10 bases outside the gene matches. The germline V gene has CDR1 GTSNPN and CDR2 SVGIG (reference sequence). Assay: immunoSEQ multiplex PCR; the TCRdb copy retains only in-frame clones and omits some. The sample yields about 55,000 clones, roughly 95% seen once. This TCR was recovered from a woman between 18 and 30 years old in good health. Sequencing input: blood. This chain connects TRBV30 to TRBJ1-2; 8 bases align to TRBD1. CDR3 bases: TGTGCCTGGAGTCAGGACAGGGTAGGGGATTATGGCTACACCTTC. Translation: CAWSQDRVGDYGYTF. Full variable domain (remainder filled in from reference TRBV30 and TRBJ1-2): SQTIHQWPATLVQPVGSPLSLECTVEGTSNPNLYWYRQAAGRGLQLLFYSVGIGQISSEVPQNLSASRPQDRQFILSSKKLLLSDSGFYLCAWSQDRVGDYGYTFGSGTRLTVV.